What follows is one T cell receptor beta chain and its context. These data originate in a study of blood T cell repertoires in COVID-19. Study-level information: In each case, the material was cDNA or gDNA derived from T cells, B-cell-depleted T cells, or PBMCs.

As handled by the study authors: Reference gene primer amplification gave nucleated cell count estimates. The repertoire was sequenced with immunoSEQ multiplex PCR; TCRdb's copy has only in-frame clones and lacks some. V and J calls and clone size follow that table, whereas D and trimming were derived from the DNA. The table has 100,000 to 150,000 clones, roughly four fifths seen once. This CDR3 has 17 amino acids. With 1 base removed from V and 0 bases from J, the gap between germline ends came to 10 bases. CDR1 and CDR2 from the germline V gene are KGHSH and LQKENI. This clonotype was obtained from a man aged 60 to 69 with acute or convalescent COVID-19. The sequenced sample consisted of peripheral blood. V usage is TRBV18 and J usage is TRBJ2-6, with D perhaps matching TRBD1 (6 bases). CDR3 residues: CASSPLHRDSGANVLTF. DNA for the CDR3: TGTGCCAGCTCACCACTGCACAGGGACTCTGGGGCCAACGTCCTGACTTTC.